The rows below give T cell receptor beta chains drawn from one sample of a study of robustness of blood B and T cell sequencing. From the PCR reads, TCRdb called clonotypes with MiXCR, one entry per CDR3 protein. The sample includes roughly 4,000 distinct CDR3 sequences, under 55% of them seen just once. Sequenced material: peripheral blood. The receptors here all came from a human donor in good health. Each CDR3 is given with its conserved first and last residue. The D gene is left open where the match is weak. Only part of the rows carry a size: once, few, many, or a class if the clone is expanded.

16	TRBJ1-2	NA	NA	TRBV7-3	CASGEGSLARGYGYTF	TGTGCCAGCGGGGAGGGCTCTCTAGCGCGCGGCTATGGCTACACCTTC
15	TRBJ1-5	medium-sized	NA	TRBV30	CAWSPLGQFNQPQHF	TGTGCCTGGAGCCCCCTAGGACAGTTCAATCAGCCCCAGCATTTT
13	TRBJ2-3	NA	TRBD1	TRBV29-1	CSVTPGGGNTQYF	TGCAGCGTGACACCAGGGGGCGGAAATACGCAGTATTTT
14	TRBJ2-7	NA	NA	TRBV5-1	CASSLGGASYEQYF	TGCGCCAGCAGCTTGGGGGGGGCCTCCTACGAGCAGTACTTC
17	TRBJ1-5	NA	NA	TRBV20-1	CSARVRGGGNSNQPQHF	TGCAGTGCTAGAGTTAGGGGGGGGGGTAATAGCAATCAGCCCCAGCATTTT
13	TRBJ2-3	NA	NA	TRBV12-3/TRBV12-4	CASRPGGTDTQYF	TGTGCCAGCAGACCAGGGGGCACAGATACGCAGTATTTT
15	TRBJ1-2	few	TRBD1	TRBV18	CASSPPGGAAYGYTF	TGTGCCAGCTCACCGCCAGGGGGCGCGGCATATGGCTACACCTTC
14	TRBJ1-2	few	TRBD1	TRBV19	CASTLTGEVYGYTF	TGTGCCAGTACCCTGACAGGGGAAGTCTATGGCTACACCTTC
14	TRBJ2-7	few	NA	TRBV6-2/TRBV6-3	CASSYPASAYEQYF	TGTGCCAGCAGTTACCCGGCCAGCGCCTACGAGCAGTACTTC
17	TRBJ1-5	NA	NA	TRBV11-3	CASSSRRGESSNQPQHF	TGTGCCAGCAGCTCAAGGAGGGGCGAGTCGAGCAATCAGCCCCAGCATTTT
14	TRBJ1-2	NA	TRBD1	TRBV4-1	CASSLTTGGDGYTF	TGCGCCAGCAGCCTCACGACAGGGGGGGATGGCTACACCTTC
14	TRBJ1-6	few	NA	TRBV11-1	CASSTQGDNSPLHF	TGTGCCAGCAGCACCCAGGGTGATAATTCACCCCTCCACTTT
16	TRBJ2-3	once	TRBD2	TRBV7-3	CASSLGTSGGTDTQYF	TGTGCCAGCAGCTTAGGGACTAGCGGGGGAACAGATACGCAGTATTTT
17	TRBJ2-6	few	NA	TRBV6-5	CASSYSSSGSGANVLTF	TGTGCCAGCAGTTACTCGAGCTCGGGATCCGGGGCCAACGTCCTGACTTTC
14	TRBJ2-3	NA	TRBD1	TRBV6-2/TRBV6-3	CASRWDSPTDTQYF	TGTGCCAGCAGATGGGACAGCCCCACAGATACGCAGTATTTT
13	TRBJ2-2	few	NA	TRBV10-1	CASTDSSTGELFF	TGCGCCAGCACGGACAGTAGTACCGGGGAGCTGTTTTTT
17	TRBJ2-1	NA	TRBD2	TRBV5-5	CASSLVHSGGAANEQFF	TGTGCCAGCAGCTTGGTCCATAGCGGGGGGGCAGCGAATGAGCAGTTCTTC
17	TRBJ1-1	NA	TRBD1	TRBV10-3	CAISEPLTGGMNTEAFF	TGTGCCATCAGTGAACCCCTGACAGGGGGCATGAACACTGAAGCTTTCTTT
13	TRBJ2-3	NA	TRBD2	TRBV20-1	CSAILAGTDTQYF	TGCAGTGCTATACTAGCGGGCACAGATACGCAGTATTTT
12	TRBJ2-7	NA	NA	TRBV30	CAWSVYSYEQYF	TGTGCCTGGAGTGTATATTCCTACGAGCAGTACTTC
14	TRBJ2-2	NA	NA	TRBV9	CASSVFSHTGELFF	TGTGCCAGCAGCGTATTCTCGCACACCGGGGAGCTGTTTTTT
13	TRBJ1-1	NA	NA	TRBV5-1	CASSFRTADEAFF	TGCGCCAGCAGCTTCCGGACAGCCGATGAAGCTTTCTTT
15	TRBJ2-7	NA	TRBD1	TRBV5-1	CASSTWTGVSYEQYF	TGTGCCAGCAGCACCTGGACAGGGGTATCCTACGAGCAGTACTTC
18	TRBJ1-1	few	NA	TRBV6-2/TRBV6-3	CASSYSRQHYRVNTEAFF	TGTGCCAGCAGTTACTCGCGGCAGCATTACAGGGTGAACACTGAAGCTTTCTTT
15	TRBJ2-1	NA	NA	TRBV4-2	CASSQDSLGASEQFF	TGTGCCAGCAGCCAAGACTCCCTGGGGGCGAGTGAGCAGTTCTTC
13	TRBJ2-5	NA	NA	TRBV6-2/TRBV6-3	CASSYDAQETQYF	TGTGCCAGCAGTTACGATGCCCAAGAGACCCAGTACTTC
14	TRBJ1-2	NA	NA	TRBV25-1	CASSEPSAGAGYTF	TGTGCCAGCAGTGAACCCTCAGCCGGGGCTGGCTACACCTTC
14	TRBJ2-2	few	NA	TRBV11-3	CASSLRGYTGELFF	TGTGCCAGCAGCTTACGGGGGTACACCGGGGAGCTGTTTTTT
14	TRBJ2-7	few	NA	TRBV5-5	CASRSGLLGDEQYF	TGTGCCAGCAGGTCGGGCCTTTTGGGTGACGAGCAGTACTTC
13	TRBJ2-7	few	NA	TRBV15	CATSRDTAYEQYF	TGTGCCACCAGCAGAGATACGGCCTACGAGCAGTACTTC
13	TRBJ2-3	NA	NA	TRBV7-9	CASRGAGGDTQYF	TGTGCCAGCCGCGGGGCCGGCGGAGATACGCAGTATTTT
17	TRBJ2-3	NA	NA	TRBV15	CATSRDLDRGGTDTQYF	TGTGCCACCAGCAGAGACCTCGACCGAGGCGGCACAGATACGCAGTATTTT
16	TRBJ2-3	NA	NA	TRBV9	CASSVKGGQFTDTQYF	TGTGCCAGCAGCGTTAAGGGGGGGCAATTCACAGATACGCAGTATTTT
14	TRBJ2-2	NA	NA	TRBV9	CASSVRPNTGELFF	TGTGCCAGCAGCGTACGGCCGAACACCGGGGAGCTGTTTTTT
12	TRBJ2-3	NA	NA	TRBV29-1	CSVDSRTDTQYF	TGCAGCGTTGACAGCCGCACAGATACGCAGTATTTT
13	TRBJ2-1	few	NA	TRBV19	CASSIALYNEQFF	TGTGCCAGTAGTATCGCTCTATACAATGAGCAGTTCTTC
16	TRBJ2-2	NA	TRBD2	TRBV30	CACIKRGGQGTGELFF	TGTGCCTGTATTAAGCGGGGGGGCCAAGGCACCGGGGAGCTGTTTTTT
19	TRBJ2-1	NA	TRBD2	TRBV5-4	CASSLHRGRRGSSYNEQFF	TGTGCCAGCAGCTTGCACCGAGGGCGGCGGGGGAGCTCCTACAATGAGCAGTTCTTC
16	TRBJ2-1	few	NA	TRBV7-7	CASSLGPGAAVNEQFF	TGTGCCAGCAGCTTAGGTCCAGGGGCTGCGGTAAATGAGCAGTTCTTC
15	TRBJ2-1	NA	NA	TRBV10-3	CAILERAGQGDEQFF	TGTGCCATCCTCGAACGGGCAGGGCAAGGGGATGAGCAGTTCTTC
16	TRBJ2-1	NA	NA	TRBV20-1	CSARLRRGSSYNEQFF	TGCAGTGCTAGACTAAGACGGGGGAGCTCCTACAATGAGCAGTTCTTC
13	TRBJ1-1	NA	NA	TRBV11-1	CASSLGQNTEAFF	TGTGCCAGCAGCTTAGGCCAAAACACTGAAGCTTTCTTT
13	TRBJ1-2	few	NA	TRBV6-1	CASRIDSNYGYTF	TGTGCCAGCAGGATTGACAGCAACTATGGCTACACCTTC
12	TRBJ1-2	once	NA	TRBV5-5	CASSLAGQGDTF	TGTGCCAGCAGCTTGGCCGGGCAGGGTGACACCTTC
15	TRBJ2-1	NA	NA	TRBV30	CACTRDSGAVGEQFF	TGTGCCTGCACTCGGGACAGCGGGGCCGTAGGTGAGCAGTTCTTC
15	TRBJ1-1	few	TRBD1	TRBV10-1	CASSESGQGDTEAFF	TGCGCCAGCAGTGAGTCGGGACAGGGTGACACTGAAGCTTTCTTT
14	TRBJ1-1	NA	TRBD1	TRBV10-3	CATGQGAWNTEAFF	TGTGCCACCGGACAGGGGGCCTGGAACACTGAAGCTTTCTTT
16	TRBJ2-1	few	TRBD1	TRBV13	CASSLATQGLNNEQFF	TGTGCCAGCAGCTTAGCCACACAGGGGCTCAACAATGAGCAGTTCTTC
14	TRBJ2-7	few	NA	TRBV7-8	CASSLAEVAYEQYF	TGTGCCAGCAGCTTAGCGGAGGTAGCCTACGAGCAGTACTTC